The 24 T cell receptor beta chains below were found in one sample sequenced in a study of blood T cell repertoires in COVID-19. Here immunoSEQ multiplex PCR was the method, and the copy in TCRdb shows in-frame clones only, minus some. The sample carries a few hundred thousand clones, roughly 86% recorded once. Material: PBMCs or T cells enriched from blood (not recorded which). Receptor source: a woman aged 30 to 39 who had recovered from COVID-19.

This clone occurred once. The chain joins TRBV10-1 to TRBJ1-4; D unclear. V lost 3 bases and J lost 11, with 13 bases in between. CDR3 size: 13 residues. Germline V lookup: CDR1 WNHNN, CDR2 SYGVQD (reference sequence). CDR3 in DNA: TGCGCCAGCAGTGACAGTTGTTCGGAGAAACTGTTTTTT. It codes for CASSDSCSEKLFF.

The chain has TRBV5-8 and TRBJ1-2, with D hard to call. This CDR3 spans 13 amino acids. CDR1 and CDR2 (germline): SGHTS, YDEGEE. The V and J ends lost 2 bases and 4 bases respectively, with 9 bases between them. The CDR3 region has the DNA TGTGCCAGCAGCTTCGGTCGGGTCTATGGCTACACCTTC. It encodes CASSFGRVYGYTF.

The gene calls are TRBV28 and TRBJ1-5; D remains ambiguous. The CDR3 has 13 residues. V gave up 3 bases and J gave up 4 bases, with 7 bases separating them. Germline CDR1 is MDHEN and CDR2 is SYDVKM. The chain's CDR3 is CASSFSTNQPQHF. As DNA, the CDR3 is TGTGCCAGCAGTTTTTCCACTAATCAGCCCCAGCATTTT.

The CDR3 nucleotides are TGTGCCAGCAGCCCCATGAGACTAGCGGGGGTGGGTGAGCAGTTCTTC. Its protein product is CASSPMRLAGVGEQFF. The chain couples TRBV7-9 to TRBJ2-1, with 12 bases fitting TRBD2. V shed 5 bases, J shed 9 bases, and the junction held 11 bases outside the gene matches. This CDR3 is built from 16 residues. Germline loops: CDR1 SEHNR, CDR2 FQNEAQ (reference sequence).

The chain is built from TRBV9 and TRBJ2-3; 8 positions agree with TRBD2. There are 14 residues in the CDR3. Germline V gene sequence: CDR1 SGDLS, CDR2 YYNGEE. V shed 3 bases and J 5 bases; nucleotides not matched to a gene: 5. CDR3 bases: TGTGCCAGCAGCGCCGAGACTAGCGTAGATACGCAGTATTTT. It is translated as CASSAETSVDTQYF. The full variable domain, in which reference TRBV9 and TRBJ2-3 provide the parts outside the CDR3, is DSGVTQTPKHLITATGQRVTLRCSPRSGDLSVYWYQQSLDQGLQFLIQYYNGEERAKGNILERFSAQQFPDLHSELNLSSLELGDSALYFCASSAETSVDTQYFGPGTRLTVL.

The rearrangement uses TRBV10-3 and TRBJ1-1, with D possibly TRBD1 on 5 matching bases. V lost 2 bases and J lost 0, with 16 bases in between. CDR3 length equals 17 residues. Germline-derived CDR1 and CDR2 are ENHRY and SYGVKD. The CDR3 DNA sequence: TGTGCCATCAGTGAGAGGAAATCAGGGTTGGTGAACACTGAAGCTTTCTTT. Its translation is CAISERKSGLVNTEAFF.

V usage is TRBV7-9 and J usage is TRBJ2-1, with D possibly matching TRBD2 (7 bases). This CDR3 region has 16 residues. Germline-derived CDR1 and CDR2 are SEHNR and FQNEAQ (reference sequence). V was clipped by 7 bases and J by 9 bases, with 25 bases between them. This CDR3 reads CASTKIGGPPSGEQFF. Written as DNA, the CDR3 is TGTGCCAGCACCAAGATCGGGGGGCCCCCCTCGGGTGAGCAGTTCTTC.

The count of this clone is one. V and J are TRBV18 and TRBJ2-3, with 10 positions matching TRBD2. This CDR3 is built from 14 residues. Germline trimming cut 1 base from V and 5 bases from J; bases unmatched to any gene: 0. Germline V CDR1 and CDR2: KGHSH, LQKENI. Written as DNA, the CDR3 is TGTGCCAGCTCACCACAGCGGGAGGGAGATACGCAGTATTTT. Translation gives CASSPQREGDTQYF.

The rearrangement joins TRBV25-1 to TRBJ1-6; 7 bases align to TRBD1. The CDR3 has 15 residues. Germline V lookup: CDR1 MGHDK, CDR2 SYGVNS. The V segment lost 4 bases and the J segment 4 bases; nucleotides outside the gene matches: 4. DNA for the CDR3: TGTGCCAGCAGTGCGCCGGGACAGTATAATTCACCCCTCCACTTT. This gives the protein CASSAPGQYNSPLHF.

The V gene is TRBV5-1, the J gene TRBJ2-3; D not certain. This CDR3 comprises 16 residues. Germline V gene lookup returns CDR1 SGHRS and CDR2 YFSETQ. With 0 bases removed from V and 2 bases from J, the gap between germline ends came to 13 bases. CDR3 bases: TGCGCCAGCAGCTTGGACCAAGGAGCGTTCACAGATACGCAGTATTTT. It encodes CASSLDQGAFTDTQYF.

The chain couples TRBV27 to TRBJ2-2; 8 bases fit TRBD2. The CDR3 loop spans 19 amino acids. J lost 4 bases, V lost 6 bases, and 19 bases had no gene match. The germline V gene encodes CDR1 MNHEY and CDR2 SMNVEV (reference sequence). The CDR3 is CASSPGTRSLGSPTGELFF. For the CDR3, the DNA is TGTGCCAGCAGCCCCGGGACTAGGTCCCTCGGGAGCCCCACCGGGGAGCTGTTTTTT.

The chain is built from TRBV12-5 and TRBJ1-4; the match to TRBD1 covers 9 bases. The trim removed 6 bases at V and 6 bases at J, leaving 5 bases unmatched. The CDR3 loop spans 14 amino acids. The germline gives CDR1 LGHNT, CDR2 FRNRAP. CDR3 sequence: CASGPGQGYEKLFF. For the CDR3, the DNA is TGTGCTAGTGGACCGGGACAGGGTTATGAAAAACTGTTTTTT.

This clone was found once. The chain combines TRBV16 with TRBJ1-2; 7 bases match TRBD1. V was clipped by 3 bases and J by 4 bases; unmatched bases: 8. Germline CDR1 and CDR2: KGHSY and FQNENV. The CDR3 covers 15 residues. DNA for the CDR3: TGTGCCAGCAGCCAGGGACTGACAGGGAGCTATGGCTACACCTTC. Translation gives CASSQGLTGSYGYTF.

This clone was picked up one time. This chain joins TRBV28 and TRBJ1-5, with D perhaps matching TRBD1 (6 bases). CDR1 MDHEN and CDR2 SYDVKM come from the germline V gene. The V and J ends lost 5 bases and 7 bases respectively, with 15 bases between them. The CDR3 loop spans 14 amino acids. The CDR3 loop reads CASSPAGDRQPQHF. CDR3 DNA: TGTGCCAGCAGTCCCGCAGGTGACAGGCAGCCCCAGCATTTT.

This chain uses TRBV30 with TRBJ1-1; D is possibly TRBD1 (6 bases). The CDR3 has 14 amino acids. Germline V lookup: CDR1 GTSNPN, CDR2 SVGIG (reference sequence). Trimming took off 3 bases at V and 7 bases at J, with 18 bases between the two ends. CDR3 loop: CAWSQGGGLGEAFF. DNA of the CDR3: TGTGCCTGGAGCCAGGGAGGGGGGCTCGGTGAAGCTTTCTTT.

This chain joins TRBV27 and TRBJ2-7; 10 bases align to TRBD1. The CDR3 contains 13 residues. J lost 6 bases, V lost 5 bases, and 4 bases had no gene match. Germline V gene sequence: CDR1 MNHEY, CDR2 SMNVEV (reference sequence). CDR3 DNA sequence: TGTGCCAGCAGTCTGGGGACAGGGGCCGAGCAGTACTTC. It specifies CASSLGTGAEQYF.

This chain connects TRBV3-1 (or the pseudogene TRBV3-2) to TRBJ2-1; a possible D gene is TRBD1 (6 bases). The CDR3 has 18 amino acids. From germline, CDR1 is LGHDT and CDR2 YNNKEL (reference sequence). V was pared by 4 bases and J by 10 bases, with 29 bases between. The CDR3 here is CASSRVSSGTRAFGEQFF. The CDR3 DNA sequence: TGTGCCAGCAGCCGAGTGAGCTCCGGGACACGGGCATTTGGAGAGCAGTTCTTC.

This rearrangement joins TRBV28 to TRBJ1-5; D is unresolved. Germline V CDR1 and CDR2: MDHEN, SYDVKM. The CDR3 covers 18 residues. V dropped 1 base and J dropped 1 base, with 17 bases sitting between them. The CDR3 DNA reads TGTGCCAGCAGTTTATTCCGGGTAGGGAGCGGGAGCAATCAGCCCCAGCATTTT. Translation: CASSLFRVGSGSNQPQHF.

V is TRBV19 and J is TRBJ1-1; D perhaps matches TRBD1 (6 bases). Germline loops: CDR1 LNHDA, CDR2 SQIVND (reference sequence). Deletions cut 3 bases from V and 11 bases from J, with 16 bases between. The CDR3 loop spans 13 amino acids. The CDR3 DNA reads TGTGCCAGTAGTATTCCAGGGGCCCGTGGGGCTTTCTTT. Encoded protein: CASSIPGARGAFF.

The chain employs TRBV2 and TRBJ1-2; tentatively, D is TRBD1 (6 bases). Trimming took 3 bases from V and 0 from J, leaving 8 bases between them. The CDR3 consists of 14 residues. CDR1 is SNHLY, CDR2 FYNNEI, per germline. The CDR3 coding sequence is TGTGCCAGCAGTGACAGGGGATCTAACTATGGCTACACCTTC. Translated: CASSDRGSNYGYTF.

The DNA for the CDR3 is TGTGCTAGCCTACTTAGGGGACTAGAGTACAATGAGCAGTTCTTC. This encodes CASLLRGLEYNEQFF. This chain links TRBV12-5 with TRBJ2-1, with TRBD2 identical over 8 bases. This CDR3 contains 15 residues. Germline CDR1 reads LGHNT; CDR2 reads FRNRAP. After removal of 9 bases from V and 4 bases from J, the junction contained 11 bases not matched to a gene.

V usage is TRBV18 and J usage is TRBJ1-3, with 9 bases that match TRBD1. After removal of 2 bases from V and 6 bases from J, the junction contained 5 bases not matched to a gene. Germline V gene lookup returns CDR1 KGHSH and CDR2 LQKENI. CDR3 length: 15 amino acids. For the CDR3, the DNA is TGTGCCAGCTCACCAAGACAGGGGGAGGAAAACACCATATATTTT. Amino acids: CASSPRQGEENTIYF.

This chain links TRBV2 with TRBJ2-7; 11 positions match TRBD2. V shed 5 bases, J shed 6 bases, and the junction held 6 bases outside the gene matches. Germline V gives CDR1 SNHLY, CDR2 FYNNEI. The CDR3 totals 14 residues. CDR3 sequence reads: CASSTGTSGFEQYF. The CDR3 DNA reads TGTGCCAGCAGTACCGGGACTAGCGGATTCGAGCAGTACTTC.

The chain has TRBV7-3 and TRBJ1-2, with a possible D match to TRBD1 (6 bases). Deletions cut 1 base from V and 2 bases from J, with 11 bases between. Germline CDR1 is SGHTA and CDR2 is FQGTGA. CDR3 length: 15 amino acids. The DNA for the CDR3 is TGTGCCAGCAGCTTAAAGGCAGGGGCCAACTATGGCTACACCTTC. Residues: CASSLKAGANYGYTF.